The sequence of this TCR beta chain was determined in a study of technical replicates of blood from a handful of donors. Profiling relied on immunoSEQ multiplex PCR, and the TCRdb table lists in-frame clones only, not all of them. The sample includes some 80,000 clones, around 92% seen only once; the top ten take over 0.4%. The V end lost 2 bases, the J end lost 5 bases, and 15 bases lay between the germline ends. CDR3 size: 15 residues. The germline gives CDR1 SNHLY, CDR2 FYNNEI. The sample holds a few counts of this clone. The rearrangement links TRBV2 to TRBJ1-1; D might be TRBD1 (6 bases). The TCR sequence derives from a human donor in good health. Sequencing was carried out using T cells isolated from PBMCs. The CDR3: CASSENYRDGTEAFF. The CDR3 DNA is TGTGCCAGCAGTGAAAATTACAGGGATGGTACTGAAGCTTTCTTT.